Presented here are 30 T cell receptor beta chains from one specimen sequenced in a study of post-analysis software for immune sequencing data (dated by TCRdb to between 2014 and 2017). General conclusions and limits of the study: Patients showed significantly higher frequencies than controls for roughly 5 TRBV segments, among them TRBV5-6, TRBV5-1 and TRBV20-1.

No antigen has been identified for these receptors. The library was built by means of PCR. The sample was run on an Illumina HiSeq 2500. To reduce PCR and sequencing biases, unique molecular identifiers were built into the TCR beta cDNA libraries. The public reads were reprocessed in TCRdb via fastp at Q25 and MiXCR, keeping in-frame beta chains. Under each unique CDR3 protein, matching rows form one entry showing the most common genes and DNA. In all, the sample holds about 460,000 distinct CDR3 sequences, and around 40% of those were seen once. Of the sample, about 12% falls within the top ten clones. The sample taken for sequencing was blood. These receptors all stem from a girl between 10 and 17 years old with multiple sclerosis.

The chain is built from TRBV4-1 and TRBJ2-4; 7 positions agree with TRBD1. V dropped 2 bases and J dropped 4; count of bases not matched to a gene: 8. Germline V lookup: CDR1 MGHRA, CDR2 YSYEKL. CDR3 length: 16 amino acids. CDR3 protein: CASSQRHGTEKNIQYF. CDR3 bases: TGCGCCAGCAGCCAACGACACGGGACAGAAAAAAACATTCAGTACTTC.

The rearrangement uses TRBV3-1 and TRBJ2-3, with D perhaps matching TRBD2 (6 bases). The germline V gene encodes CDR1 LGHDT and CDR2 YNNKEL (reference sequence). CDR3 size: 15 residues. V dropped 1 base and J dropped 1 base, with 9 bases sitting between them. The CDR3 protein is CASSQGSGGTDTQYF. The DNA of the CDR3 is TGTGCCAGCAGCCAAGGGTCGGGGGGCACAGATACGCAGTATTTT.

CDR3 coding DNA: TGTGCCAGCAGCTTAGGCAGGGGGCTTAATGGCTACACCTTC. Its translation is CASSLGRGLNGYTF. J is TRBJ1-2 and V is TRBV7-9; 8 nucleotides agree with TRBD1. Germline-derived CDR1 and CDR2 are SEHNR and FQNEAQ (reference sequence). Germline trimming cut 1 base from V and 6 bases from J; bases unmatched to any gene: 4. This CDR3 has 14 residues. Using reference TRBV7-9 and TRBJ1-2 for the parts outside the CDR3, the full variable domain is DTGVSQNPRHKITKRGQNVTFRCDPISEHNRLYWYRQTLGQGPEFLTYFQNEAQLEKSRLLSDRFSAERPKGSFSTLEIQRTEQGDSAMYLCASSLGRGLNGYTFGSGTRLTVV.

The V gene is TRBV24-1, the J gene TRBJ2-3; D is uncertain. CDR3 size: 16 residues. The V end lost 1 base, the J end lost 1 base, and 11 bases lay between the germline ends. CDR1 is KGHDR, CDR2 SFDVKD, per germline. In nucleotides, the CDR3 is TGTGCCACCAGTGATTTTCACCTTCAGGGCACAGATACGCAGTATTTT. Residues: CATSDFHLQGTDTQYF.

The chain uses TRBV29-1 and TRBJ2-3; TRBD2 agrees at 11 bases. CDR1 is SQVTM and CDR2 is ANQGSEA in the germline V gene. The CDR3 contains 15 residues. V was pared by 0 bases and J by 6 bases, with 5 bases of the junction left unmatched. The CDR3 is CSVEDSGRVVDTQYF. The CDR3 nucleotides are TGCAGCGTTGAAGATAGCGGGAGGGTGGTGGATACGCAGTATTTT.

Concerning this clonotype: Sequence at one end of the junction differs from germline and may be a read error. The chain joins TRBV3-1 to TRBJ2-7; D not resolved. Germline CDR1 is LGHDT and CDR2 is YNNKEL (reference sequence). CDR3 length: 15 amino acids. The CDR3 reads CVSSQGLQSSYEQYF. CDR3 DNA sequence: TGTGTCAGCAGCCAAGGATTACAGAGCTCCTACGAGCAGTACTTC.

About this clonotype: Mismatch with germline at one junction end may stem from a read error. The chain has TRBV28 and TRBJ2-1, with 9 bases aligning to TRBD2. Germline V lookup: CDR1 MDHEN, CDR2 SYDVKM. CDR3 size: 18 residues. CDR3 coding DNA: TGTGCCAGCAGTCCGCCAGCGGGAGGCCAAAACTCCTACAATGGGCAGTTCTTC. Protein: CASSPPAGGQNSYNGQFF.

The DNA of the CDR3 is TGTGCCAGCAGCTTGGACAGGACAGAGACCCAGTACTTC. This translates into CASSLDRTETQYF. The chain uses TRBV7-8 and TRBJ2-5, with 7 nucleotides matching TRBD1. The germline V gene has CDR1 SGHVS and CDR2 FQNEAQ. V dropped 3 bases and J dropped 4; count of bases not matched to a gene: 2. This CDR3 has 13 amino acids.

Turning to this clonotype: A much larger clone lies one base from this, so it may be a read error. The chain has TRBV18 and TRBJ2-1; D call uncertain. Germline V gives CDR1 KGHSH, CDR2 LQKENI. The CDR3 spans 14 residues. This CDR3 reads CANSPPSSYNEQFF. As DNA, the CDR3 is TGTGCCAACTCACCTCCAAGCTCCTACAATGAGCAGTTCTTC. Drawing the rest from reference TRBV18 and TRBJ2-1, the complete variable domain is NAGVMQNPRHLVRRRGQEARLRCSPMKGHSHVYWYRQLPEEGLKFMVYLQKENIIDESGMPKERFSAEFPKEGPSILRIQQVVRGDSAAYFCANSPPSSYNEQFFGPGTRLTVL.

This clonotype occurred a few times. The chain has TRBV12-3 or TRBV12-4 and TRBJ1-2; D unclear. The V end lost 5 bases, the J end lost 7 bases, and 11 bases lay between the germline ends. The CDR3 contains 12 residues. The CDR3 bases are TGTGCCAGCAGTACCAGAACGGGTGGCTACACCTTC. Translated, it gives CASSTRTGGYTF.

This chain links TRBV28 with TRBJ2-7, with D maybe TRBD1 (6 bases). The CDR3 is made up of 16 amino acids. From germline, CDR1 is MDHEN and CDR2 SYDVKM. The V end was cut by 5 bases, the J end by 1 base, with 18 bases between. DNA for the CDR3: TGTGCCAGCAGTCTTCCGGACAGAGGGGGATCCTACGAGCAGTACTTC. The encoded protein is CASSLPDRGGSYEQYF.

The chain carries TRBV15 and TRBJ2-7; D ambiguous. Germline values: CDR1 LNHNV, CDR2 YYDKDF (reference sequence). The length of the CDR3 is 14 residues. The ends were cut back, 0 bases at V and 7 bases at J, with 13 bases in the middle. The chain's CDR3 is CATSRDRLGREQYF. In nucleotides, the CDR3 is TGTGCCACCAGCAGAGATCGTCTGGGTCGGGAGCAGTACTTC.

This clonotype was observed a handful of times. The CDR3 here is CASSLHNDRANEQYF. Written as DNA, the CDR3 is TGCGCCAGCAGCCTTCACAACGACAGGGCTAACGAGCAGTACTTC. The J gene is TRBJ2-7, the V gene TRBV4-1, with TRBD1 matching over 7 bases. Germline loops: CDR1 MGHRA, CDR2 YSYEKL. The J segment lost 5 bases and the V segment lost 4 bases, leaving 11 bases of the junction unmatched. This CDR3 contains 15 residues.

V is TRBV6-5 and J is TRBJ2-7; 8 bases fit TRBD2. The J segment lost 5 bases and the V segment lost 4 bases, leaving 10 bases of the junction unmatched. Looked up from germline, CDR1 is MNHEY and CDR2 is SVGAGI. The CDR3 totals 15 residues. In nucleotides, the CDR3 is TGTGCCAGCAGTTCCAGCCGAGCGGGAGTCAACGAGCAGTACTTC. Protein sequence: CASSSSRAGVNEQYF.

The genes are TRBV7-3 and TRBJ2-6; 10 positions match TRBD2. This CDR3 has 18 amino acids. With V trimmed by 2 bases and J by 2 bases, 6 bases remained unmatched. The germline gives CDR1 SGHTA, CDR2 FQGTGA. This CDR3 reads CASSLLGTSATGANVLTF. CDR3 DNA: TGTGCCAGCAGCTTATTGGGGACTAGCGCGACTGGGGCCAACGTCCTGACTTTC. Filled out from reference TRBV7-3 and TRBJ2-6, the complete variable domain reads GAGVSQTPSNKVTEKGKYVELRCDPISGHTALYWYRQSLGQGPEFLIYFQGTGAADDSGLPNDRFFAVRPEGSVSTLKIQRTERGDSAVYLCASSLLGTSATGANVLTFGAGSRLTVL.

The CDR3 loop is CASSLLAGSATDTQYF. The CDR3 DNA follows: TGTGCCAGCAGTTTATTGGCAGGGTCAGCAACAGATACGCAGTATTTT. The chain links TRBV27 to TRBJ2-3, with D possibly being TRBD1 (5 bases). Trimming removed 1 base from V and 3 bases from J, with 14 bases in between. The CDR3 covers 16 residues. CDR1 and CDR2 from the germline V gene are MNHEY and SMNVEV (reference sequence).

Concerning this clonotype: At one of its ends the junction is not consistent with the germline gene, which may arise from a read error. This chain's CDR3 is CASSQVRELLRSGVNVLTF. Written as DNA, the CDR3 is TGCGCCAGCAGCCAAGTCAGGGAACTACTACGTTCTGGGGTCAACGTCCTGACTTTC. This sequence joins TRBV4-1 and TRBJ2-6; possible D gene TRBD1, 5 bases. CDR1 MGHRA and CDR2 YSYEKL come from the germline V gene. The CDR3 length is 19 residues.

The chain combines TRBV20-1 with TRBJ2-2; 7 nucleotides agree with TRBD2. Losses at the gene ends were 2 bases for V and 5 bases for J; bases not matched to a gene: 8. The CDR3 consists of 15 residues. The germline CDR1 and CDR2 sequences are DFQATT and SNEGSKA (reference sequence). The CDR3, as DNA: TGCAGTGCTAGACGGATCCAGGGAGGGACCGGGGAGCTGTTTTTT. It yields the protein CSARRIQGGTGELFF.

The chain couples TRBV12-3 or TRBV12-4 to TRBJ2-4, with D maybe TRBD1 (5 bases). Trimming took 3 bases from V and 0 from J, leaving 9 bases between them. The CDR3 runs to 15 residues. CDR3 protein: CASSFDSLAKNIQYF. CDR3 DNA: TGTGCCAGCAGTTTTGACAGTCTAGCCAAAAACATTCAGTACTTC.

This clonotype has only a few counts. This chain uses TRBV27 with TRBJ2-5; the D gene is possibly TRBD1 (7 bases). CDR3 length: 15 residues. Germline V CDR1 and CDR2: MNHEY, SMNVEV (reference sequence). V was pared by 2 bases and J by 4 bases, with 14 bases between. In DNA, the CDR3 is TGTGCCAGCAGTTTAAACCAGGGGGGCGGAGAGACCCAGTACTTC. It encodes CASSLNQGGGETQYF.

As for this clonotype: A junction end diverges from the germline sequence, so it may reflect a read error. The CDR3 loop is CASSIVGLKETLYF. CDR3 coding DNA: TGTGCCAGCAGTATCGTAGGGTTGAAAGAGACCCTGTACTTC. This chain links TRBV28 with TRBJ2-5; D not resolved. CDR1 is MDHEN, CDR2 SYDVKM, per germline. This CDR3 has 14 amino acids.

The chain employs TRBV16 and TRBJ2-4; no reliable D call. CDR3 length: 15 amino acids. With 4 bases removed from V and 5 bases from J, the gap between germline ends came to 15 bases. Per the germline V gene, CDR1 is KGHSY and CDR2 is FQNENV. This CDR3 reads CASSLPGGVENIQYF. DNA of the CDR3: TGTGCCAGCAGCCTACCCGGTGGGGTGGAAAACATTCAGTACTTC.

V gene TRBV7-2 combines with J gene TRBJ2-3; D call uncertain. V lost 6 bases to trimming and J lost 1 base, with 11 bases between them. The CDR3 contains 14 residues. Germline V lookup: CDR1 SGHTA, CDR2 FQGNSA. Here the CDR3 DNA reads TGTGCCAGCAGTCGTACTCGGGGCACAGATACGCAGTATTTT. It yields the protein CASSRTRGTDTQYF. The variable domain in full, completed from reference TRBV7-2 and TRBJ2-3, reads GAGVSQSPSNKVTEKGKDVELRCDPISGHTALYWYRQSLGQGLEFLIYFQGNSAPDKSGLPSDRFSAERTGGSVSTLTIQRTQQEDSAVYLCASSRTRGTDTQYFGPGTRLTVL.

V usage is TRBV10-3 and J usage is TRBJ2-1, with unresolved D. CDR3 size: 14 residues. With 0 bases removed from V and 2 bases from J, the gap between germline ends came to 5 bases. The germline CDR1 and CDR2 sequences are ENHRY and SYGVKD. Here the CDR3 reads CAISESTTYNEQFF. The CDR3 coding sequence is TGTGCCATCAGTGAGTCCACTACCTACAATGAGCAGTTCTTC.

The sample holds a few counts of this clonotype. The rearrangement joins TRBV20-1 to TRBJ2-1, with 12 bases lining up with TRBD2. Germline CDR1 reads DFQATT; CDR2 reads SNEGSKA (reference sequence). This CDR3 has 15 amino acids. The ends lost 0 bases at V and 8 bases at J; junction bases unmatched: 5. In DNA, the CDR3 is TGCAGTGCTAGAGAACTAGCGGGAGGCGGGTATGAGCAGTTCTTC. This codes for CSARELAGGGYEQFF.

The genes are TRBV2 and TRBJ2-3; D gene unclear. V was clipped by 5 bases and J by 5 bases, with 11 bases between them. CDR3 length: 13 amino acids. Germline V gives CDR1 SNHLY, CDR2 FYNNEI. This CDR3 reads CASSTTREDTQYF. The CDR3 coding sequence is TGTGCCAGCAGTACGACCAGAGAAGATACGCAGTATTTT.

This clonotype was counted once. The gene calls are TRBV14 and TRBJ2-7; D might be TRBD1 (7 bases). The J call may be in error: the DNA end matches TRBJ2-5 better. In germline, CDR1 is SGHDN, CDR2 FVKESK. The CDR3 length is 15 residues. The CDR3 DNA follows: TGTGCCAGCAGCCGCCTAGCGACAGGGTGGGAGACCCAGTACTTC. Its translation: CASSRLATGWETQYF.

This clonotype appeared a few times. The rearrangement joins TRBV9 to TRBJ2-1; 10 bases are shared with TRBD2. The V gene's germline CDR1 is SGDLS and CDR2 YYNGEE. Losses at the gene ends were 0 bases for V and 3 bases for J; bases not matched to a gene: 9. This CDR3 spans 18 amino acids. The chain's CDR3 is CASSVAPLAGVLYNEQFF. CDR3 nucleotides: TGTGCCAGCAGCGTAGCCCCCCTAGCGGGAGTTCTCTACAATGAGCAGTTCTTC.

A few counts support this clonotype. The gene calls are TRBV7-2 and TRBJ2-7; D remains ambiguous. The CDR3 has 12 residues. Germline V CDR1 and CDR2: SGHTA, FQGNSA. Trimming stripped 2 bases from V and 3 bases from J, with 5 bases between. The CDR3 protein is CASSLIYYEQYF. CDR3 nucleotide sequence: TGTGCCAGCAGCTTAATCTACTACGAGCAGTACTTC.

V gene TRBV29-1 combines with J gene TRBJ1-4, with a possible D match to TRBD1 (5 bases). Germline loops: CDR1 SQVTM, CDR2 ANQGSEA. The CDR3 is made up of 16 amino acids. Trimming left V 0 bases short and J 0 bases short, with 11 bases between. The CDR3 protein is CSVEDLGRATNEKLFF. For the CDR3, the DNA is TGCAGCGTTGAAGATCTGGGACGGGCAACTAATGAAAAACTGTTTTTT.